The entry below gives a single T cell receptor (beta chain) sequence along with its context. This clonotype has a count of ten or more. This receptor's antigen is unknown. No qualities accompany the bases; no much larger clone lies one base away. Total RNA and DNA were co-extracted from 20-30 mg of bulk tissue with the AllPrep DNA/RNA mini kit, without cell sorting. Between November 2015 and March 2016, five patients in China with histopathologically diagnosed primary liver carcinoma had surgical resection. Patients had chronic HBV infection and were treatment-naive at sampling. Five spatially separated regions were sampled per tumor: superior, inferior, left-lateral and right-lateral poles, plus the tumor centre. Histology showed that every tumor sample contained more than 80% viable tumor cells. Each fresh piece of tumor and adjacent tissue was cut in two, with one half stored in RNAlater at -80 degrees C and the other half sent for histology.

Starting from about 500 ng total RNA, TCRbeta-specific cDNA was produced by reverse transcription with a constant-region primer and ProtoScript II reverse transcriptase. TCRbeta libraries were built with three nested multiplex PCR rounds, a slightly modified ARM-PCR procedure. Each of the first two PCR rounds ran for around 10 cycles using multiplex TRBV1-TRBV30 forward primers together with a Cbeta reverse primer. A final 25-cycle PCR with Deep VentR polymerase added sample barcodes and Illumina adapters. Amplicons of 200-500 bp were gel-purified with a QIAquick gel extraction kit before sequencing. An Illumina HiSeq 2500 was used to sequence the TCRbeta amplicons, generating 250-bp paired-end reads. Turning to the authors' computational methods: Trimmomatic v0.33 was used to quality-trim the reads, and FLASH v1.2.11 was used to merge paired reads so that full CDR3 sequences could be recovered. V, D and J germline segments were assigned to the rearranged TCRbeta sequences by MiGEC v1.2.1b. Clonotype statistics and Shannon-Wiener diversity indices were computed with VDJtools v1.0.0. To cut down on sampling bias, every analysis after diversity analysis relied on just the 250 most abundant clonotypes from each sample. TCRdb reanalyzed the raw reads on its own, using fastp at Q25 for trimming and MiXCR for clone calling, and kept in-frame beta chains. Every entry covers one CDR3 protein and lists the most common genes and DNA from its rows. The V and J calls here are based on TCRdb, not the publication. The sample yields 95,000 to 150,000 distinct CDR3 sequences; 50% to 65% were counted once. About a tenth of the sample comes from the top ten.

The data were obtained in a study of tumor-infiltrating lymphocytes in primary liver carcinoma (dated by TCRdb to 2017 to 2019). Background for the entire study: Of the five patients (three men and two women, aged 30 to 69 years), four had hepatocellular carcinoma and one had combined HCC and intrahepatic cholangiocarcinoma. The tumors of the five patients were staged as T1-T3 N0M0, with maximum diameters ranging from roughly 4.2 to 10 cm. Each sample produced roughly 3.65 to 7.5 million productive TCRbeta reads, and read depth showed no significant difference between tissue types. For each liver tumor, the study sampled five regions along with adjacent normal tissue and blood, and applied TCRbeta repertoire sequencing, expression microarrays and whole-exome sequencing. TCRbeta repertoire sequencing covered 35 specimens from 5 patients: 25 or so tumor regions, 5 adjacent noncancerous liver tissues and 5 peripheral blood samples. To link TCRbeta repertoire diversity with the local molecular phenotype, the roughly 26 tumor region samples were profiled using Agilent mRNA microarrays. High reproducibility was observed for the technical replicate repertoires, with mean shared-clone rates approximately 0.9 and correlation coefficients above 0.95. Study-level results and caveats: The top 250 clones accounted for a significantly greater share of the repertoire in tumors than in blood (p = 0.039). Comparison of CD4+ and CD8+ T cell repertoires was precluded by the use of bulk unsorted samples. Repertoire overlap was higher between tumor regions (mean about 35%) than tumor-adjacent (approximately 17%) or tumor-blood (14%) pairs, consistent with antigen-driven expansion. Only a few patients were included in the study, and the authors note that the findings should be validated in a larger study. Only the TCR beta chain was sequenced, which likely underestimates true repertoire diversity because unpaired alpha chains were not captured. Just about 7.5-24% of top clones turned up in all five regions of a tumor, which suggests spatial heterogeneity among tumor-infiltrating T cells.

Trimmed from V: 4 bases; trimmed from J: 4 bases; junction bases lacking a gene match: 8. CDR1 and CDR2 were assigned from the germline V gene as SGHRS and YFSETQ. From the cysteine through the phenylalanine, the CDR3 covers 14 amino acids. Kept here is only the CDR3 DNA, which spans 42 bases and is read in frame from base 1. This clonotype was obtained from an older woman with primary liver carcinoma and hepatitis B virus infection. The rearranged chain carries TRBV5-1 and TRBJ2-7; 7 central nucleotides agree with TRBD2. The material sequenced was liver tumor tissue from sampling region 1. This specimen's cell subset or site label, interpreted: tumor region T1, superior pole. This receptor carries the CDR3 CASSPGDYAYEQYF. In nucleotide form, the sequence is TGCGCCAGCAGCCCGGGGGACTATGCTTACGAGCAGTACTTC.